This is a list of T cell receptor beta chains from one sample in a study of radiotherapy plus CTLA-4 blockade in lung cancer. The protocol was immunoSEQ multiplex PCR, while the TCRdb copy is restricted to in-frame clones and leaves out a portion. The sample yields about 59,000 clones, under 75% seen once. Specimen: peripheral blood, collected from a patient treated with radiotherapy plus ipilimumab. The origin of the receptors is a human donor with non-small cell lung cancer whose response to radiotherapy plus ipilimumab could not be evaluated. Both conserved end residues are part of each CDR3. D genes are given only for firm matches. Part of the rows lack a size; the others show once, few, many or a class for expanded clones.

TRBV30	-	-	CGGGGSSTDTQYF
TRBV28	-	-	CASSLVLSSYNSPLHF
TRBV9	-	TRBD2	CASSVQLVAGAYNEQFF
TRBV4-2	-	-	CASSPRYENTGELFF
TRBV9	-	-	CASSVVEGPAGTQYF
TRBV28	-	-	CASSSLLLGGRDQPQHF
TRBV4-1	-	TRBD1	CASSRTGTVNSPLHF
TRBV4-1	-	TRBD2	CASSQGPPGLAEKYNEQFF
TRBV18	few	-	CASSPGLATGELFF
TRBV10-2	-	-	CASSESVVLYGYTF
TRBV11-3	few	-	CASSYDMISGYTF
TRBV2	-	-	CASSPWGPSYEQYF
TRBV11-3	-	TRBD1	CASSFRTGGFYEQYF
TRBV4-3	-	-	CASSLGIQETQYF
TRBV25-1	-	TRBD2	CASSGAVGLAGQETQYF
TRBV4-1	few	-	CASSQGAAGSNQPQHF
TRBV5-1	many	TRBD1	CASSLRGDRGYEQYF
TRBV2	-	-	CASSYLTSLTGELFF
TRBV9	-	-	CASSPSPENEQFF
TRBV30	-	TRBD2	CAWSLGLAGEEQFF
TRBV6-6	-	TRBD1	CASSAPGQGGYGYTF
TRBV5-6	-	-	CASSSWPSGANVLTF
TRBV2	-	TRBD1	CASSRTGLDGYTF
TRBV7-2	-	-	CASSLFGEGNTIYF
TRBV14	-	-	CASSLFSGRGETQYF
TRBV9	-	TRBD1	CASSLRQGFEAFF
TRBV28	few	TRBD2	CASSLPSGGGRAGELFF